This is a list of T cell receptor beta chains from one sample in a study of graft-versus-host responses after intestinal transplantation. No antigen has been assigned to these receptors. The repertoire was sequenced with immunoSEQ multiplex PCR; TCRdb's copy has only in-frame clones and lacks some. The data contain approximately 90,000 clones, around 93% of them singletons. Sequences were derived from unstimulated CD8+ T cells sorted from spleen or lymph node cells, sampled before transplant. The receptors stem from a human donor who was the organ donor for an intestinal transplant. Each CDR3 is given with its conserved first and last residue. The D gene is left open where the match is weak. Clone sizes are given selectively: once, few, many, or a class where the clone is expanded.

TRBV10-3	TRBJ2-3	TRBD2	-	CAISKLLAGEVPPDTQYF	TGTGCCATCAGCAAACTTCTAGCGGGGGAGGTTCCCCCAGATACGCAGTATTTT
TRBV5-6	TRBJ2-5	TRBD1	once	CASSVGQGETQYF	TGTGCCAGCAGCGTCGGACAGGGTGAGACCCAGTACTTC
TRBV7-2	TRBJ2-7	-	-	CASSFFLGPSYEQYF	TGTGCCAGCAGCTTTTTCCTGGGACCGTCATACGAGCAGTACTTC
TRBV5-8	TRBJ2-7	-	-	CASSSTGVHGDPYEQYF	TGTGCCAGCAGCTCTACAGGTGTACATGGCGATCCCTACGAGCAGTACTTC
TRBV6-5	TRBJ2-7	TRBD1	-	CASSYGTGYEQYF	TGTGCCAGCAGTTACGGGACAGGGTACGAGCAGTACTTC
TRBV5-1	TRBJ1-1	TRBD1	-	CASSFTGENTEAFF	TGCGCCAGCAGCTTCACAGGGGAAAACACTGAAGCTTTCTTT
TRBV6-6	TRBJ1-1	-	-	CASSYHPANTEAFF	TGTGCCAGCAGTTATCACCCGGCGAACACTGAAGCTTTCTTT
TRBV19	TRBJ2-7	-	-	CASSIYGGPVDEQYF	TGTGCCAGTAGTATTTACGGGGGGCCCGTCGACGAGCAGTACTTC
TRBV6-1	TRBJ1-1	-	-	CASSDPRGSRTEAFF	TGTGCCAGCAGTGACCCCCGGGGGTCACGCACTGAAGCTTTCTTT
TRBV7-9	TRBJ2-5	-	-	CASSSRFQETQYF	TGTGCCAGCAGCTCGAGGTTCCAAGAGACCCAGTACTTC
TRBV27	TRBJ2-1	-	-	CASSNAGSYNEQFF	TGTGCCAGCAGTAACGCGGGGAGTTACAATGAGCAGTTCTTC
TRBV28	TRBJ1-5	-	-	CASSPIPTATSNQPQHF	TGTGCCAGCAGTCCAATCCCAACGGCTACATCCAATCAGCCCCAGCATTTT
TRBV27	TRBJ2-1	TRBD2	-	CASSHRSGQSYNEQFF	TGTGCCAGCAGCCATCGTAGCGGGCAGTCCTACAATGAGCAGTTCTTC
TRBV5-4	TRBJ2-5	-	-	CASKGETWETQYF	TGTGCCAGCAAAGGGGAGACCTGGGAGACCCAGTACTTC
TRBV29-1	TRBJ1-2	-	-	CSVARGVLENGYTF	TGCAGCGTAGCAAGAGGGGTCCTGGAAAATGGCTACACCTTC
TRBV7-9	TRBJ1-2	TRBD1	once	CASSSTGEDGYTF	TGTGCCAGCAGCTCGACAGGGGAGGATGGCTACACCTTC
TRBV9	TRBJ2-7	-	-	CASSVEGYSEQYF	TGTGCCAGCAGCGTAGAGGGCTACTCCGAGCAGTACTTC
TRBV10-2	TRBJ2-7	-	-	CASTGTESYEQYF	TGCGCCAGCACCGGGACCGAGTCCTACGAGCAGTACTTC
TRBV6-5	TRBJ1-5	-	-	CASSYSKVQPQHF	TGTGCCAGCAGTTACTCGAAGGTTCAGCCCCAGCATTTT
TRBV4-2	TRBJ1-3	TRBD1	-	CASSRTKVETGYRNTIYF	TGTGCCAGCAGCCGCACGAAAGTCGAGACAGGGTATCGAAACACCATATATTTT
TRBV19	TRBJ2-7	TRBD1	once	CASSVGTGLIYEQYF	TGTGCCAGTAGTGTAGGGACAGGTCTAATCTACGAGCAGTACTTC
TRBV11-2	TRBJ1-5	-	-	CASSHLEHRTDTQHF	TGTGCCAGCAGTCACCTGGAGCATCGCACAGATACGCAGCATTTT
TRBV10-3	TRBJ2-2	-	-	CAIKFPGSSNTGELFF	TGTGCCATCAAGTTTCCCGGCAGCTCGAACACCGGGGAGCTGTTTTTT
TRBV5-5	TRBJ1-1	-	-	CASSLAGADEAFF	TGTGCCAGCAGCTTGGCCGGGGCAGATGAAGCTTTCTTT
TRBV7-9	TRBJ2-5	-	-	CASSPRGRETQYF	TGTGCCAGCAGCCCCCGGGGTAGAGAGACCCAGTACTTC
TRBV7-3	TRBJ2-2	TRBD1	-	CASSFRDRVYTGELFF	TGTGCCAGCAGCTTCCGGGACAGGGTGTACACCGGGGAGCTGTTTTTT
TRBV19	TRBJ2-7	TRBD1	-	CASSPGTGGDKQYF	TGTGCCAGTAGTCCCGGGACAGGGGGCGACAAGCAGTACTTC
TRBV9	TRBJ2-7	-	-	CASSVGPSSYEQYF	TGTGCCAGCAGCGTAGGGCCGAGCTCCTACGAGCAGTACTTC
TRBV27	TRBJ2-7	-	-	CASSNYIDSYEQYF	TGTGCCAGCAGCAACTACATAGATTCCTACGAGCAGTACTTC
TRBV6-1	TRBJ1-1	-	-	CASSVVAAREAFF	TGTGCCAGCAGTGTCGTGGCGGCCCGTGAAGCTTTCTTT
TRBV4-1	TRBJ1-5	-	-	CASSQPFEGNNQPQHF	TGCGCCAGCAGCCAGCCCTTCGAAGGAAACAATCAGCCCCAGCATTTT
TRBV30	TRBJ2-1	-	-	CAWSATSNEQFF	TGTGCCTGGAGCGCGACTTCTAATGAGCAGTTCTTC
TRBV14	TRBJ2-7	TRBD2	-	CASSHPLAGARERAYEQYF	TGTGCCAGCAGCCATCCTCTAGCGGGGGCCCGAGAACGTGCCTACGAGCAGTACTTC
TRBV7-9	TRBJ1-4	-	-	CASSLDRDRMKALFF	TGTGCCAGCAGCTTAGACCGTGACAGGATGAAGGCACTGTTTTTT
TRBV4-1	TRBJ2-1	TRBD2	-	CASSQLSGGDHNEQFF	TGCGCCAGCAGCCAACTATCTGGGGGGGATCACAATGAGCAGTTCTTC
TRBV16	TRBJ1-2	-	few	CASSLGLSPGNYGYTF	TGTGCCAGCAGCCTAGGACTCTCACCGGGTAACTATGGCTACACCTTC
TRBV12-5	TRBJ1-5	-	-	CASGLVQGDQPQHF	TGTGCTAGTGGTTTGGTACAAGGGGATCAGCCCCAGCATTTT
TRBV7-8	TRBJ2-3	TRBD1	-	CASLATGLVPDTQYF	TGTGCCAGCTTGGCGACAGGGTTAGTTCCAGATACGCAGTATTTT
TRBV11-2	TRBJ2-3	-	-	CASSLVRVPDTQYF	TGTGCCAGCAGCTTAGTTAGGGTCCCAGATACGCAGTATTTT
TRBV29-1	TRBJ2-3	-	-	CSVVVGERTDTQYF	TGCAGCGTTGTAGTGGGGGAACGCACAGATACGCAGTATTTT
TRBV5-6	TRBJ2-3	-	-	CASSSIFRENTDTQYF	TGTGCCAGCAGCTCAATTTTCCGGGAAAACACAGATACGCAGTATTTT
TRBV6-1	TRBJ2-3	-	-	CASSEVVEGRRSTDTQYF	TGTGCCAGCAGTGAAGTGGTTGAGGGGCGGAGGAGCACAGATACGCAGTATTTT
TRBV6-5	TRBJ1-1	-	-	CASLRAGSTEAFF	TGTGCCAGCTTGCGGGCGGGGAGCACTGAAGCTTTCTTT
TRBV27	TRBJ2-1	TRBD2	-	CASSLIRASGTNYNEQFF	TGTGCCAGCAGTTTAATAAGGGCTAGCGGAACTAACTACAATGAGCAGTTCTTC
TRBV2	TRBJ2-7	-	-	CASSELAGVPEQYF	TGTGCCAGCAGTGAACTAGCAGGGGTCCCCGAGCAGTACTTC
TRBV27	TRBJ2-1	TRBD2	once	CASNQWAGGPDEQFF	TGTGCCAGCAATCAATGGGCGGGAGGGCCGGATGAGCAGTTCTTC
TRBV7-2	TRBJ2-3	TRBD2	few	CASSLDSGGTDTQYF	TGTGCCAGCAGCTTAGATTCCGGGGGGACAGATACGCAGTATTTT
TRBV7-9	TRBJ2-7	TRBD1	-	CASSLRQGGAYF	TGTGCCAGCAGCTTAAGACAGGGGGGCGCGTACTTC
TRBV6-6	TRBJ2-3	-	-	CASSNSRDTQYF	TGTGCCAGCAGTAACTCCCGAGATACGCAGTATTTT
TRBV5-4	TRBJ1-3	-	-	CASSFRERATIYF	TGTGCCAGCAGCTTCAGGGAGCGGGCCACCATATATTTT
TRBV6-5	TRBJ1-1	-	-	CASSYGGNTEAFF	TGTGCCAGCAGTTATGGGGGAAACACTGAAGCTTTCTTT
TRBV7-9	TRBJ2-1	-	-	CASSLGVTPWQFF	TGTGCCAGCAGCTTAGGAGTTACTCCATGGCAGTTCTTC
TRBV7-9	TRBJ2-1	-	once	CASSLEYAGVNEQFF	TGTGCCAGCAGCTTAGAATACGCAGGGGTCAATGAGCAGTTCTTC
TRBV6-5	TRBJ2-5	-	-	CATNRVGETQYF	TGTGCCACGAACAGGGTAGGAGAGACCCAGTACTTC
TRBV2	TRBJ2-5	-	once	CASIEWGDGETQYF	TGTGCCAGCATCGAGTGGGGGGATGGAGAGACCCAGTACTTC
TRBV19	TRBJ2-1	-	-	CATGPPSYNEQFF	TGTGCCACTGGACCACCTTCCTACAATGAGCAGTTCTTC